This entry is about one TCR beta chain. No antigen is known for it. The sample is drawn from a study of graft-versus-host responses after intestinal transplantation. Whole-study results and caveats: GvH clones were identified in recipient marrow, with some first appearing in ileum or blood.

Profiled with immunoSEQ multiplex PCR; TCRdb holds only in-frame clones, not every one. The data show tens of thousands of clones, approximately 84% seen once. V shed 1 base and J shed 4 bases, with 26 bases lying between them. The CDR3 is 20 amino acids. CDR1 is LGHNT and CDR2 is FRNRAP in the germline V gene. This chain uses TRBV12-5 with TRBJ1-5, with D possibly TRBD1 on 5 matching bases. Sequencing used unstimulated CD4+ T cells sorted from spleen or lymph node cells, obtained before transplant. This clonotype was obtained from a human donor who was the organ donor for an intestinal transplant. Written as DNA, the CDR3 is TGTGCTAGTGGTTTGGAACCTGGCACAAGGGCCTTTCGGGGGAATCAGCCCCAGCATTTT. The encoded protein is CASGLEPGTRAFRGNQPQHF. Full variable domain (outside the CDR3, taken from reference TRBV12-5 and TRBJ1-5): DARVTQTPRHKVTEMGQEVTMRCQPILGHNTVFWYRQTMMQGLELLAYFRNRAPLDDSGMPKDRFSAEMPDATLATLKIQPSEPRDSAVYFCASGLEPGTRAFRGNQPQHFGDGTRLSIL.